This T cell receptor beta chain was retrieved from a study of cytomegalovirus exposure and HLA in healthy donors. This CDR3 is 12 amino acids long. From germline, CDR1 is SGHNT and CDR2 YYREEE (reference sequence). V lost 2 bases and J 5 bases, leaving 7 bases between the germline ends. PCR was performed using 60 Vbeta and 13 Jbeta primers. Repertoires were generated with immunoSEQ multiplex PCR, while TCRdb's copy carries only in-frame clones and drops some. The table lists about 42,000 clones. The specimen was PBMCs. The receptor comes from a young man in good health and CMV-seronegative. The genes are TRBV5-4 and TRBJ1-1; D not certain. CDR3 bases: TGTGCCAGCAGCTTCGGGAGGACTGAAGCTTTCTTT. This codes for CASSFGRTEAFF.